The 2 T cell receptor beta chains below were found in one sample sequenced in a study of metastatic and nonmetastatic thyroid tumors. Prior to thyroid surgery, none of the patients had received any treatment. TCRdb re-called the PCR reads via MiXCR. The sample holds 75,000 to 100,000 clones, 9.5% to 15% seen once. Sequenced sample: blood. These receptors all stem from a female donor with papillary thyroid cancer or a benign thyroid nodule (not recorded which). Some clones in this sample may be carry-over from other donors' samples.

In this sample, this clone turned up many times. J is TRBJ2-5 and V is TRBV7-9; 9 positions match TRBD2. V was pared by 1 base and J by 13 bases, with 4 bases of the junction left unmatched. The CDR3 totals 12 residues. Germline V gene data show CDR1 as SEHNR and CDR2 as FQNEAQ (reference sequence). The CDR3 coding sequence is TGTGCCAGCAGCTTAGAGACTAGCGGTGTGTACTTC. Protein product: CASSLETSGVYF. Supplemented by reference TRBV7-9 and TRBJ2-5, the full variable domain reads DTGVSQNPRHKITKRGQNVTFRCDPISEHNRLYWYRQTLGQGPEFLTYFQNEAQLEKSRLLSDRFSAERPKGSFSTLEIQRTEQGDSAMYLCASSLETSGVYFGPGTRLLVL.

This sequence joins TRBV27 and TRBJ1-2; possible D gene TRBD1, 6 bases. The germline V gene has CDR1 MNHEY and CDR2 SMNVEV (reference sequence). V was pared by 5 bases and J by 4 bases, with 17 bases between. The CDR3 contains 15 residues. This CDR3 reads CASSVGTGPGYGYTF. CDR3 nucleotides: TGTGCCAGCAGTGTCGGAACAGGGCCAGGCTATGGCTACACCTTC.